This note documents a single TCR beta chain sequence. Its matching antigen is unknown. Sequenced by immunoSEQ multiplex PCR; TCRdb stores in-frame clones only, minus some. The sample includes more than 950 clones, roughly 15% of them seen just once. The sample is drawn from a study of T cells in localized non-small cell lung cancer. Whole-study results and caveats: Appearances in adjacent lung were noted for a median approximately 50 of the top 100 tumor clones. Sequencing was restricted to one tumor region; therefore, heterogeneity remains possible. Tumor showed lower T cell clonality than uninvolved adjacent lung, where it was highest.

V was shortened by 4 bases and J by 7 bases, with 11 bases between the two germline ends. In germline, CDR1 is SGHDN, CDR2 FVKESK. This CDR3 is built from 13 residues. The rearrangement links TRBV14 to TRBJ1-5; D is perhaps TRBD1 (5 bases). The source was normal lung tissue next to the tumor, collected before any cancer treatment. This clonotype was obtained from a male donor at least 60 years old with stage I lung adenocarcinoma. CDR3 sequence (DNA): TGTGCCAGCAGCCTAAGGGAGGGGCAGCCCCAGCATTTT. This sequence encodes CASSLREGQPQHF.